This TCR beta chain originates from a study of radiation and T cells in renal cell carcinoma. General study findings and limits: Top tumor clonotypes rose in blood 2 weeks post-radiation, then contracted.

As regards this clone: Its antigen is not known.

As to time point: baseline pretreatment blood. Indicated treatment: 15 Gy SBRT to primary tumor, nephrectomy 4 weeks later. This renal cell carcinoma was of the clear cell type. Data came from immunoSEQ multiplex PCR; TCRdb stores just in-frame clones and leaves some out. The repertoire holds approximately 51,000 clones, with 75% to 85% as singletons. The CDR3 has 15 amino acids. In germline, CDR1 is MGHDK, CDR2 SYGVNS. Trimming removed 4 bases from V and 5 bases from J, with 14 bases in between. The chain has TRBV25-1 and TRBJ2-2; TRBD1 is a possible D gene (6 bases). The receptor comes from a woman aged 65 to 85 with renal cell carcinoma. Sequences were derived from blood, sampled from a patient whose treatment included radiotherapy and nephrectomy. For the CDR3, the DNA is TGTGCCAGCAGTGGAGGGGGAATGGGGACCGGGGAGCTGTTTTTT. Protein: CASSGGGMGTGELFF.